A selection of T cell receptor beta chains follows, all from one sample in a study of T cells in localized non-small cell lung cancer. Assay: immunoSEQ multiplex PCR; the TCRdb copy retains only in-frame clones and omits some. The sample has about 82,000 clones; less than 85% are singletons. The source was PBMCs, collected before any cancer treatment. Receptors were obtained from a man aged 35-69 years with stage II squamous cell lung carcinoma. Both conserved end residues are part of each CDR3. A D gene is named only where the DNA matches it firmly. Expanded clones are given a class, and other clones once, few, many or no size at all.

J gene	D gene	clone size	V gene	CDR3 protein	CDR3 DNA
TRBJ2-1	NA	few	TRBV12-5	CASGQDWNEQFF	TGTGCTAGTGGTCAGGACTGGAATGAGCAGTTCTTC
TRBJ2-3	NA	NA	TRBV7-3	CASSLTGAPTDTQYF	TGTGCCAGCAGCTTAACAGGGGCCCCCACAGATACGCAGTATTTT
TRBJ2-1	NA	NA	TRBV4-1	CASGSGRRNNEQFF	TGCGCCAGCGGGTCGGGGCGGAGAAACAATGAGCAGTTCTTC
TRBJ1-1	NA	NA	TRBV5-1	CASSPMDNRDTEAFF	TGCGCCAGCAGCCCTATGGACAATAGAGACACTGAAGCTTTCTTT
TRBJ2-5	NA	NA	TRBV30	CAWSVRSGQETQYF	TGTGCCTGGAGTGTTAGGAGCGGTCAAGAGACCCAGTACTTC
TRBJ1-1	NA	NA	TRBV7-2	CASSLARGRTEAFF	TGTGCCAGCAGCTTAGCGCGGGGGCGAACTGAAGCTTTCTTT
TRBJ2-1	TRBD2	NA	TRBV29-1	CSGKGLAGVYEQFF	TGCAGCGGTAAGGGTCTGGCGGGAGTGTATGAGCAGTTCTTC
TRBJ1-4	NA	once	TRBV2	CASSEGGYNEKLFF	TGTGCCAGCAGTGAAGGGGGTTATAATGAAAAACTGTTTTTT
TRBJ2-2	NA	few	TRBV29-1	CSVGTADTGELFF	TGCAGCGTTGGGACAGCCGACACCGGGGAGCTGTTTTTT
TRBJ1-1	NA	NA	TRBV27	CASSFRGEWNTEAFF	TGTGCCAGCAGTTTCCGAGGGGAATGGAACACTGAAGCTTTCTTT
TRBJ1-2	NA	NA	TRBV6-1	CASAGGKGNYGYTF	TGTGCCAGCGCTGGAGGGAAAGGGAACTATGGCTACACCTTC